This TCR beta chain appears in the sequencing data of a study of blood T cell repertoires in COVID-19. Study information: The study drew acute and convalescent COVID-19 samples from the United States, Italy and Spain. T cells, B-cell-depleted T cells, or PBMCs supplied cDNA or gDNA.

The germline V gene encodes CDR1 SGDLS and CDR2 YYNGEE. The V end was cut by 3 bases, the J end by 0 bases, with 15 bases between. This CDR3 has 17 residues. How the authors handled the data: Amplified reference gene primers provided the basis for estimating nucleated cell counts. Here immunoSEQ multiplex PCR was the method, and the copy in TCRdb shows in-frame clones only, minus some. The D gene and trimming were derived from the DNA, and the V and J assignments and clone size from that table. Among fewer than 350,000 clones listed, 80% to 90% were seen once. Material: peripheral blood. The source is a man between 35 and 55 years old with acute or convalescent COVID-19. The chain recombines TRBV9 with TRBJ1-4; weak D call: TRBD1 (6 bases). The CDR3 region is CASSGHRETATNEKLFF. CDR3 nucleotide sequence: TGTGCCAGCAGCGGCCACAGGGAAACCGCAACTAATGAAAAACTGTTTTTT.